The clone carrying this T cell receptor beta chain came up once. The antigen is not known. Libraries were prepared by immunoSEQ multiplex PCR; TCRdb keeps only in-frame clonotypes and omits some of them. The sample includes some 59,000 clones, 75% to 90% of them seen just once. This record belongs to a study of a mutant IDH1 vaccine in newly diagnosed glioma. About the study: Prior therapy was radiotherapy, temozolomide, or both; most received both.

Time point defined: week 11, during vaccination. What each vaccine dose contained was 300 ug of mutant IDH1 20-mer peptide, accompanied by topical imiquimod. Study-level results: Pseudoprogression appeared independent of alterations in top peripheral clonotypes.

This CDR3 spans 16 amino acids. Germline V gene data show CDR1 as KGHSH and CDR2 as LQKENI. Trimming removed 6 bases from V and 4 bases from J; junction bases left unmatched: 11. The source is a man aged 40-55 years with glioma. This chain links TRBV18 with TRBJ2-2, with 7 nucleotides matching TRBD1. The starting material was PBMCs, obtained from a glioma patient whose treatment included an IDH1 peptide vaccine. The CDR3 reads CASSPTGPAGTGELFF. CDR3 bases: TGTGCCAGCTCGCCGACAGGGCCCGCGGGCACCGGGGAGCTGTTTTTT.